This T cell receptor (beta chain) was sequenced for a study of T-cell memory formation after mild COVID-19. The CDR3 is 12 amino acids. V lost 10 bases, J lost 12 bases, and 9 bases stayed unmatched. Germline values: CDR1 MDHEN, CDR2 SYDVKM. Study findings and constraints: There was no confirmation that second-wave clones peaking on day 37 were SARS-CoV-2 specific. CD8+ contracting clones occupied EMRA, while CD4+ ones occupied mainly CM and EM.

5'RACE primed from the constant segment yielded TCR alpha and TCR beta cDNA libraries bearing sample barcodes and UMIs. A single record per CDR3 protein comes from TCRdb applying MiXCR to the 5' RACE reads. Of 55,000 to 80,000 distinct CDR3 sequences listed, less than 9.5% are singletons. Note on this clonotype: Its specificity is not known.

This TCR was sampled from a man aged 18 to 30 who had mild COVID-19 (a few samples of this study predate the infection). Cell type and time point are not known. This rearrangement joins TRBV28 to TRBJ1-6; 7 bases align to TRBD1. Sequencing was carried out using PBMCs or a T cell subset sorted from them (not recorded which). This CDR3 reads CATRLQGRPLHF. The CDR3 bases are TGTGCCACGAGACTACAGGGGAGACCCCTCCACTTT.